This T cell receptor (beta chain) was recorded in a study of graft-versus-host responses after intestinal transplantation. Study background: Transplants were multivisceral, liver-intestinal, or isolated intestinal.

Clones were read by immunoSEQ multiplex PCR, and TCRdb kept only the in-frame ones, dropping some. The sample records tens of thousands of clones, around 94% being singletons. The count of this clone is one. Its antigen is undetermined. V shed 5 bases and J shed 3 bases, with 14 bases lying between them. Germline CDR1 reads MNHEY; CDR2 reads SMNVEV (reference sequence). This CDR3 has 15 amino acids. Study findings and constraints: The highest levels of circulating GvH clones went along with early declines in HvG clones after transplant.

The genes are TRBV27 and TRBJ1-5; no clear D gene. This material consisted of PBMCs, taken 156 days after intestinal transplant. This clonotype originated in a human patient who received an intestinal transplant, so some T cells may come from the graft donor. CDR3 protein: CASSPLTGINQPQHF. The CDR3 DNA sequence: TGTGCCAGCAGTCCCCTCACCGGGATCAATCAGCCCCAGCATTTT.